This T cell receptor (beta chain) was identified in a study of T cell responses to AZD1222 COVID-19 vaccine. Study-wide results and limits: White British people made up most donors, females outnumbered males, and clonal diversity was possibly underestimated. In all cases, repertoires were sampled only after the peak T cell response.

On this clone: No antigen is known for it.

Profiled with immunoSEQ multiplex PCR; TCRdb holds only in-frame clones, not every one. Among around 150,000 clones listed, 90% to 95% were seen once. The CDR3 extends over 15 amino acids. CDR1 is SGHNT and CDR2 is YYREEE in the germline V gene (reference sequence). The V end was cut by 0 bases, the J end by 4 bases, with 13 bases between. The TCR comes from an adult who received the AZD1222 COVID-19 vaccine. Sequencing was performed on peripheral blood, taken 28 days after the second AZD1222 dose. The chain combines TRBV5-4 with TRBJ1-2; D ambiguous. CDR3 coding DNA: TGTGCCAGCAGCTTGGCGGGCAGGCTTGGCTATGGCTACACCTTC. Residues: CASSLAGRLGYGYTF.